The 26 T cell receptor beta chains presented below share a single source sample, sequenced in a study of cytomegalovirus exposure and HLA in healthy donors. Amplification used 60 Vbeta primers and 13 Jbeta primers. Some clones are missing from TCRdb's copy, which holds only in-frame ones; the method was immunoSEQ multiplex PCR. The sample has about 130,000 clones, 80% seen once; the top ten hold approximately 10%. The sample consisted of PBMCs. All receptors come from a man aged 25 to 40 in good health and CMV-seropositive.

The table lists this clone with a count of one. This chain joins TRBV6-1 and TRBJ1-6; 7 bases are shared with TRBD1. The CDR3 consists of 14 residues. Germline-derived CDR1 and CDR2 are MNHNS and SASEGT. Trimming removed 7 bases from V and 4 bases from J; junction bases left unmatched: 4. As DNA, the CDR3 is TGTGCCAGCATGTTGGGACAGTATAATTCACCCCTCCACTTT. Its protein is CASMLGQYNSPLHF.

This chain uses TRBV5-1 with TRBJ1-6; 12 bases are shared with TRBD1. V shed 0 bases and J 10 bases; nucleotides not matched to a gene: 8. This CDR3 contains 17 residues. Germline assignment: CDR1 SGHRS and CDR2 YFSETQ. The CDR3 DNA reads TGCGCCAGCAGCTTGGCGGGACGGGACAGGGGGCTATCACCCCTCCACTTT. Amino acid sequence: CASSLAGRDRGLSPLHF.

V and J are TRBV6-5 and TRBJ2-7; perhaps TRBD1 as D (6 bases). The CDR3 loop spans 11 amino acids. CDR1 and CDR2 (germline): MNHEY, SVGAGI. V gave up 5 bases and J gave up 6 bases, with 8 bases separating them. CDR3 DNA sequence: TGTGCCAGCAGTACGGACAGCGAGCAGTACTTC. The encoded protein is CASSTDSEQYF.

The chain links TRBV7-8 to TRBJ2-3; 7 nucleotides line up with TRBD2. Trimming cost V 2 bases and J 2 bases; bases outside gene matches: 1. This CDR3 has 14 amino acids. Per germline, CDR1 SGHVS and CDR2 FQNEAQ. CDR3 bases: TGTGCCAGCAGCTTACTAGCGGCCACAGATACGCAGTATTTT. It yields the protein CASSLLAATDTQYF.

V is TRBV15 and J is TRBJ2-3, with D possibly being TRBD1 (6 bases). The germline V gene has CDR1 LNHNV and CDR2 YYDKDF (reference sequence). The CDR3 runs 18 residues. V dropped 3 bases and J dropped 2 bases, with 21 bases sitting between them. In DNA, the CDR3 is TGTGCCACCAGCAGCCAAACTTGGGGCAGGGGCTTCACAGATACGCAGTATTTT. Translated, it gives CATSSQTWGRGFTDTQYF. Complete variable domain (other parts from reference TRBV15 and TRBJ2-3): DAMVIQNPRYQVTQFGKPVTLSCSQTLNHNVMYWYQQKSSQAPKLLFHYYDKDFNNEADTPDNFQSRRPNTSFCFLDIRSPGLGDTAMYLCATSSQTWGRGFTDTQYFGPGTRLTVL.

The chain links TRBV28 to TRBJ2-2, with 7 bases matching TRBD1. This CDR3 is built from 15 residues. Germline lookup yields CDR1 MDHEN and CDR2 SYDVKM. V lost 4 bases and J lost 1; bases outside the gene matches: 3. The CDR3 loop is CASSSWTGNTGELFF. Written as DNA, the CDR3 is TGTGCCAGCAGTTCTTGGACAGGGAACACCGGGGAGCTGTTTTTT.

The CDR3 protein is CASSLVVGTGTTDTQYF. CDR3 sequence (DNA): TGCGCCAGCAGCTTGGTCGTGGGGACAGGGACCACAGATACGCAGTATTTT. The V gene is TRBV5-1, the J gene TRBJ2-3; 9 bases are shared with TRBD1. The CDR3 sequence is 17 residues long. Looked up from germline, CDR1 is SGHRS and CDR2 is YFSETQ. With 0 bases clipped from V and 2 bases from J, the junction kept 7 bases outside the gene matches.

The chain employs TRBV4-2 and TRBJ2-5, with 8 bases lining up with TRBD2. Germline V gene lookup returns CDR1 LGHNA and CDR2 YNFKEQ. Trimming at V came to 4 bases and at J to 3 bases, leaving 16 bases not matched to a gene. The CDR3 runs to 18 residues. The CDR3 loop is CASSRGAKAGGGEETQYF. CDR3 sequence (DNA): TGTGCCAGCAGCCGGGGGGCGAAGGCGGGGGGAGGAGAAGAGACCCAGTACTTC.

This clone has only a few counts. The chain employs TRBV2 and TRBJ1-1, with no clear D. The CDR3 contains 11 residues. CDR1 and CDR2 from the germline V gene are SNHLY and FYNNEI. The CDR3, as DNA: TGTACCCCCACAGCGAACACTGAAGCTTTCTTT. This sequence encodes CTPTANTEAFF. The full variable domain, in which reference TRBV2 and TRBJ1-1 provide the parts outside the CDR3, is EPEVTQTPSHQVTQMGQEVILRCVPISNHLYFYWYRQILGQKVEFLVSFYNNEISEKSEIFDDQFSVERPDGSNFTLKIRSTKLEDSAMYFCTPTANTEAFFGQGTRLTVV.

This chain joins TRBV7-3 and TRBJ2-5; 7 bases line up with TRBD1. CDR3 length: 15 amino acids. After removal of 2 bases from V and 5 bases from J, the junction contained 8 bases not matched to a gene. CDR1 is SGHTA, CDR2 FQGTGA, per germline. The CDR3 reads CASSLAAGGPETQYF. CDR3 DNA: TGTGCCAGCAGCTTAGCGGCAGGGGGTCCCGAGACCCAGTACTTC.

This clone came up a few times. The rearrangement joins TRBV30 to TRBJ1-4; 10 bases agree with TRBD1. The ends lost 4 bases at V and 5 bases at J; junction bases unmatched: 4. This CDR3 contains 14 residues. CDR1 and CDR2 (germline): GTSNPN, SVGIG (reference sequence). The CDR3, as DNA: TGTGCCTGGAACCCGGGACAGGGGAATGAAAAACTGTTTTTT. This codes for CAWNPGQGNEKLFF.

The CDR3 sequence is CASSLAGDQFF. DNA of the CDR3: TGTGCCAGCAGCTTAGCGGGGGATCAGTTCTTC. The chain carries TRBV11-2 and TRBJ2-1, with TRBD2 as a possible D gene (6 bases). CDR1 is SGHAT and CDR2 is FQNNGV in the germline V gene. The CDR3 has 11 residues. V was shortened by 1 base and J by 13 bases, with 8 bases between the two germline ends.

The rearrangement links TRBV10-3 to TRBJ1-3; 7 nucleotides align to TRBD1. Germline V lookup: CDR1 ENHRY, CDR2 SYGVKD. The CDR3 length is 16 residues. V lost 8 bases, J lost 3 bases, and 13 bases stayed unmatched. DNA for the CDR3: TGTGCCATCCAAAGGGATAAGGGGGCGAGTGGAAACACCATATATTTT. This encodes CAIQRDKGASGNTIYF.

The chain recombines TRBV7-6 with TRBJ2-1; 7 nucleotides align to TRBD2. The CDR3 totals 14 residues. V lost 5 bases to trimming and J lost 2 bases; unmatched junction nucleotides: 3. Germline CDR1 SGHVS, CDR2 FNYEAQ. The CDR3 sequence: CASSLGGTYNEQFF. Here the CDR3 DNA reads TGTGCCAGCAGCCTCGGGGGGACCTACAATGAGCAGTTCTTC.

The rearrangement uses TRBV19 and TRBJ1-5; 7 bases are shared with TRBD1. After removal of 5 bases from V and 3 bases from J, the junction contained 7 bases not matched to a gene. This CDR3 region has 15 residues. Per germline, CDR1 LNHDA and CDR2 SQIVND (reference sequence). The CDR3 region is CASSVQQGNNQPQHF. The DNA for the CDR3 is TGTGCCAGTAGTGTTCAACAGGGGAACAATCAGCCCCAGCATTTT. Based on the CDR3 plus reference TRBV19 and TRBJ1-5, the full variable domain is DGGITQSPKYLFRKEGQNVTLSCEQNLNHDAMYWYRQDPGQGLRLIYYSQIVNDFQKGDIAEGYSVSREKKESFPLTVTSAQKNPTAFYLCASSVQQGNNQPQHFGDGTRLSIL.

This rearrangement joins TRBV7-8 to TRBJ1-2, with a weak D call TRBD1 (5 bases). CDR1 and CDR2 from the germline V gene are SGHVS and FQNEAQ. Between the trimmed V and J ends, which lost 1 base and 4 bases, there was a span of 16 bases. CDR3 length: 16 amino acids. CDR3 loop: CASSLDRSGGGYGYTF. Written as DNA, the CDR3 is TGTGCCAGCAGCTTAGACAGAAGCGGGGGAGGCTATGGCTACACCTTC. The entire variable domain, with the rest obtained from reference TRBV7-8 and TRBJ1-2, is as follows: GAGVSQSPRYKVAKRGQDVALRCDPISGHVSLFWYQQALGQGPEFLTYFQNEAQLDKSGLPSDRFFAERPEGSVSTLKIQRTQQEDSAVYLCASSLDRSGGGYGYTFGSGTRLTVV.

The V call is TRBV7-3, the J call TRBJ2-5; possible D gene TRBD2, 7 bases. From germline, CDR1 is SGHTA and CDR2 FQGTGA. The ends were cut back, 6 bases at V and 5 bases at J, with 13 bases in the middle. There are 13 residues in the CDR3. This CDR3 reads CASSGGGGETQYF. DNA of the CDR3: TGTGCCAGCAGTGGCGGGGGCGGGGAGACCCAGTACTTC.

The chain links TRBV28 to TRBJ2-1; maybe TRBD1 (5 bases). Per germline, CDR1 MDHEN and CDR2 SYDVKM. The CDR3 length is 13 residues. Trimming removed 7 bases at V and 7 bases at J, with 14 bases between. DNA of the CDR3: TGTGCCAGCAACCTTCGACAGTTGAATGAGCAGTTCTTC. Translating gives CASNLRQLNEQFF.

This chain links TRBV4-1 with TRBJ1-2, with TRBD1 matching over 9 bases. The V and J ends lost 4 bases and 4 bases, in that order; junction bases with no gene match: 7. Germline assignment: CDR1 MGHRA and CDR2 YSYEKL. The CDR3 consists of 15 residues. Here the CDR3 reads CASSPATGGAYGYTF. The CDR3 DNA is TGCGCCAGCAGCCCAGCGACAGGGGGGGCCTATGGCTACACCTTC.

V usage is TRBV4-2 and J usage is TRBJ2-1; D is possibly TRBD1 (6 bases). V lost 6 bases and J lost 5, with 14 bases in between. This CDR3 is built from 14 residues. The germline gives CDR1 LGHNA, CDR2 YNFKEQ. CDR3 nucleotide sequence: TGTGCCAGCAGACCTGACAGGTGGAACAATGAGCAGTTCTTC. Translated: CASRPDRWNNEQFF.

This clone was recorded once. The chain links TRBV29-1 to TRBJ1-1; the match to TRBD1 covers 10 bases. The length of the CDR3 is 18 residues. Trimming at V came to 5 bases and at J to 2 bases, leaving 17 bases not matched to a gene. Looked up from germline, CDR1 is SQVTM and CDR2 is ANQGSEA. CDR3 bases: TGCAGCGTTTGGTGGCGCAGACCGGGACAGGGGATAAACACTGAAGCTTTCTTT. It is translated as CSVWWRRPGQGINTEAFF.

This sequence joins TRBV30 and TRBJ2-1; 11 bases match TRBD2. This CDR3 region has 15 residues. CDR1 is GTSNPN and CDR2 is SVGIG in the germline V gene (reference sequence). With 2 bases clipped from V and 5 bases from J, the junction kept 5 bases outside the gene matches. Written as DNA, the CDR3 is TGTGCCTGGAGTCTTAGCGGGGGGGCCCACAATGAGCAGTTCTTC. The encoded protein is CAWSLSGGAHNEQFF.

In this sample, this clone turned up a few times. The chain combines TRBV5-1 with TRBJ1-5; D might be TRBD1 (6 bases). The germline V gene has CDR1 SGHRS and CDR2 YFSETQ. This CDR3 is built from 13 residues. V gave up 7 bases and J gave up 0 bases, with 8 bases separating them. The CDR3 DNA reads TGCGCCAGCGGGACAAATAGCAATCAGCCCCAGCATTTT. It codes for CASGTNSNQPQHF.

The chain recombines TRBV30 with TRBJ2-7, with D possibly matching TRBD2 (6 bases). This CDR3 spans 14 amino acids. Trimming pared 1 base from V and 4 bases from J, leaving 14 bases between. Germline CDR1 reads GTSNPN; CDR2 reads SVGIG (reference sequence). In DNA, the CDR3 is TGTGCCTGGAGTGCGTCGGCAGGGAGGTACGAGCAGTACTTC. Its translation: CAWSASAGRYEQYF.

CDR3 nucleotide sequence: TGTGCCAGCAGCGTAACCCGACAGGGCCCTGGCTACACCTTC. This codes for CASSVTRQGPGYTF. This chain uses TRBV9 with TRBJ1-2; 7 bases agree with TRBD1. The V and J ends lost 1 base and 7 bases, in that order; junction bases with no gene match: 7. From germline, CDR1 is SGDLS and CDR2 YYNGEE. This CDR3 has 14 amino acids.

The chain has TRBV10-3 and TRBJ1-5; 11 bases match TRBD1. The CDR3 consists of 18 residues. CDR1 is ENHRY, CDR2 SYGVKD, per germline. Trimming cost V 2 bases and J 5 bases; bases outside gene matches: 11. DNA for the CDR3: TGTGCCATCAGTGAGGAGGACAGGGGGCGTTTTGGAGATCAGCCCCAGCATTTT. Translating it yields CAISEEDRGRFGDQPQHF.